A selection of T cell receptor beta chains follows, all from one sample in a study of blood T cell repertoires in COVID-19. TCRdb keeps only in-frame clones here, not all; method: immunoSEQ multiplex PCR. The table records roughly 180,000 clones, 60% to 85% of them present only once. Sequences were obtained from peripheral blood. The source of these receptors is an older woman with COVID-19, enrolled during active disease. The CDR3 runs from the conserved cysteine through the conserved F or W. The order of the fields is V gene, J gene, clone size, CDR3 protein. Clone size, where shown, is once, few, many, or a class for clones that have expanded.

TRBV11-2,TRBJ2-5,.,CASSLGAQETQYF
TRBV4-2,TRBJ2-3,.,CASSQAGGRPRAYTQYF
TRBV7-2,TRBJ1-2,.,CASSLMGTGALGDTF
TRBV7-9,TRBJ2-7,once,CASSPWGERRSYEQYF
TRBV5-1,TRBJ2-2,.,CASSLLAGGAGELFF
TRBV5-1,TRBJ2-3,.,CASSLATGGATDTQYF
TRBV20-1,TRBJ2-7,.,CSVGLYEQYF
TRBV7-3,TRBJ2-2,few,CASRQGSGNTGELFF
TRBV12-3/TRBV12-4,TRBJ2-3,.,CASSLSDTQYF
TRBV9,TRBJ1-6,.,CASGRGLSPDSPLHF
TRBV20-1,TRBJ2-2,few,CSASWGLPTGELFF
TRBV12-3/TRBV12-4,TRBJ1-2,.,CASSLSQGTYTF
TRBV27,TRBJ1-5,.,CASSLNFGQGANPQHF
TRBV6-6,TRBJ2-7,.,CASKAGPTSYEQYF
TRBV24-1,TRBJ2-3,few,CATSDLRDLAGGPDTQYF
TRBV19,TRBJ2-6,.,CASTQQGSGANVLTF
TRBV5-4,TRBJ2-1,once,CASSLAQGILHNEQFF
TRBV28,TRBJ1-5,.,CASSDGDSNQPQHF
TRBV7-3,TRBJ2-1,.,CASSSSSGRAHNEQFF
TRBV5-1,TRBJ2-5,.,CASSLRPGQGDETQYF
TRBV7-2,TRBJ2-5,.,CASSPRLAGGPAETQYF
TRBV2,TRBJ1-5,few,CASSLDNINQPQHF
TRBV15,TRBJ2-1,.,CATSRGQGYNEQFF
TRBV19,TRBJ1-1,few,CASKGWRAQMNTEAFF
TRBV13,TRBJ2-2,.,CASRQMNANTGELFF
TRBV30,TRBJ2-2,once,CAWIRSGELFF
TRBV24-1,TRBJ2-2,once,CATSFTGTGELFF
TRBV6-5,TRBJ2-2,.,CASREGTGQTGELFF
TRBV13,TRBJ2-5,.,CASSFGSVQETQYF
TRBV11-2,TRBJ1-6,.,CASSLVQGSSPLHF
TRBV7-6,TRBJ1-6,.,CASSLFPVYQHGNSPLHF
TRBV21-1,TRBJ2-1,.,CASSKKPGQGHNEQFF
TRBV30,TRBJ1-3,.,CAWSVGAFGDSGNTIYF
TRBV4-2,TRBJ1-2,.,CASSQVSTGQGFSGYTF
TRBV30,TRBJ1-1,.,CACVRTGRNTEAFF
TRBV30,TRBJ1-6,.,CAWRLTGGSYNSPLHF
TRBV19,TRBJ1-5,.,CASSMGQGAAQPQHF
TRBV6-1,TRBJ2-3,.,CASSESSGGSDTQYF
TRBV5-1,TRBJ2-1,few,CASSLSRTSVHYNEQFF
TRBV12-3/TRBV12-4,TRBJ2-1,few,CASSPLSNEQFF
TRBV6-5,TRBJ1-3,.,CASTRGAGNTIYF
TRBV28,TRBJ2-1,.,CASRLLSYNEQFF
TRBV28,TRBJ1-1,.,CASSLTGTKDTEAFF
TRBV11-2,TRBJ2-3,.,CASSLQGYTDTQYF
TRBV5-1,TRBJ2-3,.,CASSFQGAMSTDTQYF
TRBV7-6,TRBJ2-3,.,CASSLGTGGRTDTQYF
TRBV5-1,TRBJ1-2,.,CASSLDGGFGNYGYTF